The 8 T cell receptor beta chains below come from one sample, sequenced in a study of cytomegalovirus exposure and HLA in healthy donors. PCR amplification relied on 60 Vbeta primers (plus 13 Jbeta primers). The data were produced by immunoSEQ multiplex PCR, yet TCRdb's version contains in-frame clones alone and is incomplete. The sample includes about 170,000 clones, around three quarters seen only once; the top ten take about 1.9%. The source material was PBMCs. These receptors originate from a woman in her twenties or thirties in good health and CMV-seropositive.

This chain uses TRBV7-2 with TRBJ1-5, with D perhaps TRBD1 (6 bases). The germline V and J ends were trimmed by 6 bases and 0 bases, with 12 bases remaining between them. The CDR3 totals 15 residues. The germline V gene encodes CDR1 SGHTA and CDR2 FQGNSA. CDR3 nucleotides: TGTGCCAGCAGTCGGACAGTTTATAGCAATCAGCCCCAGCATTTT. The encoded protein is CASSRTVYSNQPQHF.

This rearrangement joins TRBV2 to TRBJ2-7; perhaps TRBD1 as D (6 bases). This CDR3 is 15 amino acids long. V lost 4 bases to trimming and J lost 1 base, with 14 bases between them. Per germline, CDR1 SNHLY and CDR2 FYNNEI. The CDR3 is CASSATGHESYEQYF. For the CDR3, the DNA is TGTGCCAGCAGTGCCACGGGACACGAGTCCTACGAGCAGTACTTC.

Remarks on this clone: The germline gene is not matched at one end of the junction; a read error may be the cause. The gene calls are TRBV2 and TRBJ2-7; 13 bases are a match to TRBD2. The CDR3 runs to 14 residues. The germline V gene encodes CDR1 SNHLY and CDR2 FYNNEI. CDR3 bases: TGTGCCAGCAGTGGGTCCGGGACTAGCGGGGATACGGGCTTC. Amino acid sequence: CASSGSGTSGDTGF.

This clone was counted once. The chain joins TRBV7-9 to TRBJ1-2; 9 bases are shared with TRBD1. V was clipped by 1 base and J by 4 bases; unmatched bases: 1. Germline V lookup: CDR1 SEHNR, CDR2 FQNEAQ (reference sequence). The CDR3 extends over 14 amino acids. In DNA, the CDR3 is TGTGCCAGCAGCTTAGGGGGACAGGGCTATGGCTACACCTTC. Its protein is CASSLGGQGYGYTF.

CDR3 sequence (DNA): TGTGCCAGCTCACCAGGACAGATTCGAAACAATGAGCAGTTCTTC. Protein: CASSPGQIRNNEQFF. This chain connects TRBV18 to TRBJ2-1, with D possibly TRBD1 on 6 matching bases. Trimming cost V 2 bases and J 5 bases, with 13 bases left between them. The CDR3 is 15 amino acids. CDR1 is KGHSH, CDR2 LQKENI, per germline.

The chain joins TRBV7-9 to TRBJ1-1, with D hard to call. This CDR3 comprises 14 residues. Germline V gives CDR1 SEHNR, CDR2 FQNEAQ (reference sequence). The ends were cut back, 4 bases at V and 0 bases at J, with 9 bases in the middle. The CDR3 sequence: CASSWGVMNTEAFF. In nucleotides, the CDR3 is TGTGCCAGCAGCTGGGGAGTTATGAACACTGAAGCTTTCTTT.

The chain links TRBV27 to TRBJ1-2, with D possibly matching TRBD1 (5 bases). The V and J ends lost 6 bases and 6 bases respectively, with 11 bases between them. Germline V lookup: CDR1 MNHEY, CDR2 SMNVEV (reference sequence). CDR3 length: 12 amino acids. The CDR3 DNA reads as TGTGCCAGCAGCAACCCAGGGCATGGCTACACCTTC. Its translation: CASSNPGHGYTF.

J is TRBJ1-4 and V is TRBV30; tentatively, D is TRBD1 (5 bases). The germline V gene has CDR1 GTSNPN and CDR2 SVGIG (reference sequence). This CDR3 spans 12 amino acids. The V and J ends lost 3 bases and 8 bases respectively, with 10 bases between them. CDR3 nucleotides: TGTGCCTGGAGCACAGGCGAAGAAAAACTGTTTTTT. Translation: CAWSTGEEKLFF.